This T cell receptor (beta chain) was retrieved from a study of beta chain features in type 1 diabetes. General study results and limits: The study found that naive, central memory and Treg TCRB repertoires appeared more similar in patients than in healthy donors.

In germline, CDR1 is SGHTA, CDR2 FQGNSA. Trimming shortened V by 5 bases and J by 8 bases, and 15 bases separated the two germline ends. The CDR3 has 13 amino acids. The isolated RNA, all of it, was reverse transcribed, so expressed TCRB transcripts were what got sequenced. TCRdb keeps only in-frame clones here, not all; method: immunoSEQ multiplex PCR. Of around 250,000 clones in the sample, 27% are singletons; the top ten hold 4%. With regard to this clone: The antigen is undetermined.

The material sequenced was central memory CD4+ T cells from blood. V is TRBV7-2 and J is TRBJ1-2; a possible D gene is TRBD1 (6 bases). The source of this sequence is a man younger than 40 in good health. The CDR3 region is CASSTGARIGYTF. CDR3 sequence (DNA): TGTGCCAGCAGCACGGGGGCACGGATAGGCTACACCTTC.